The rows below give T cell receptor beta chains drawn from one sample of a study of vaccination and CD4 T cells after COVID-19. MiXCR was run by TCRdb on the PCR reads, yielding one entry per CDR3 protein. The table lists about 12,000 distinct CDR3 sequences, about 50% of them singletons. These TCRs' antigens remain unknown. Sequencing was done on a sample of CD4+ T cells from blood, cultured in vitro. Receptors were obtained from a human donor who had recovered from COVID-19. Each CDR3 is given with its conserved first and last residue. Fields, in order: J gene, clone size, V gene, D gene, CDR3 DNA, CDR3 protein. The D gene is left open where the match is weak. Rows may omit the clone size; those that give it use once, few, many or a size class.

J gene: TRBJ2-7; clone size: few; V gene: TRBV6-1; D gene: .; CDR3 DNA: TGTGCCAGCAGCCAAAACAGCCTCGGGCCCTACGAGCAGTACTTC; CDR3 protein: CASSQNSLGPYEQYF
J gene: TRBJ2-3; clone size: .; V gene: TRBV20-1; D gene: TRBD2; CDR3 DNA: TGCAGTGCTAGAGCAAGCGGGGGGGCCCCAGATACGCAGTATTTT; CDR3 protein: CSARASGGAPDTQYF
J gene: TRBJ1-1; clone size: .; V gene: TRBV12-3/TRBV12-4; D gene: .; CDR3 DNA: TGTGCCAGCAGTTTAATAACCGACACTGAAGCTTTCTTT; CDR3 protein: CASSLITDTEAFF
J gene: TRBJ1-1; clone size: .; V gene: TRBV10-3; D gene: .; CDR3 DNA: TGTGCCATCAGTGAGTCGATTGGTCAGAACACTGAAGCTTTCTTT; CDR3 protein: CAISESIGQNTEAFF
J gene: TRBJ1-2; clone size: .; V gene: TRBV6-1; D gene: TRBD1; CDR3 DNA: TGTGCCAGCACCTTACAGGGGGCGAGGAACTATGGCTACACCTTC; CDR3 protein: CASTLQGARNYGYTF
J gene: TRBJ1-6; clone size: .; V gene: TRBV30; D gene: TRBD1; CDR3 DNA: TGTGCCTGGAGGACAGGGGGCCCCAATTCACCCCTCCACTTT; CDR3 protein: CAWRTGGPNSPLHF
J gene: TRBJ2-7; clone size: .; V gene: TRBV2; D gene: TRBD1; CDR3 DNA: TGTGCCAGCAGTCGGACGGGACAGGGGGCGGTCGAGCAGTACTTC; CDR3 protein: CASSRTGQGAVEQYF
J gene: TRBJ1-1; clone size: .; V gene: TRBV6-1; D gene: TRBD1; CDR3 DNA: TGTGCCAGCAGGGGACAGGCGAACACTGAAGCTTTCTTT; CDR3 protein: CASRGQANTEAFF
J gene: TRBJ1-1; clone size: .; V gene: TRBV3-1; D gene: .; CDR3 DNA: TGTGCCAGCAGCCAGTTAGGCCAGGGGAGGACTGAAGCTTTCTTT; CDR3 protein: CASSQLGQGRTEAFF
J gene: TRBJ1-1; clone size: .; V gene: TRBV27; D gene: .; CDR3 DNA: TGTGCCAGCAGTTTGTTGGGGCAGGCGAACACTGAAGCTTTCTTT; CDR3 protein: CASSLLGQANTEAFF
J gene: TRBJ1-2; clone size: few; V gene: TRBV2; D gene: .; CDR3 DNA: TGTGCCAGTGGGGGCAGGGTCGACTACACCTTC; CDR3 protein: CASGGRVDYTF
J gene: TRBJ1-3; clone size: .; V gene: TRBV20-1; D gene: TRBD1; CDR3 DNA: TGCAGTGCTAGAAAACAGGGGTTACAGAGCTCTGGAAACACCATATATTTT; CDR3 protein: CSARKQGLQSSGNTIYF
J gene: TRBJ2-2; clone size: .; V gene: TRBV11-2; D gene: TRBD1; CDR3 DNA: TGTGCCAGCAGCTTAGACAGGGGGATAAGGGGCACCGGGGAGCTGTTTTTT; CDR3 protein: CASSLDRGIRGTGELFF
J gene: TRBJ2-7; clone size: .; V gene: TRBV19; D gene: .; CDR3 DNA: TGTGCCAGTAGTATACGTCAGGGCTACGAGCAGTACTTC; CDR3 protein: CASSIRQGYEQYF
J gene: TRBJ2-1; clone size: once; V gene: TRBV6-1; D gene: .; CDR3 DNA: TGTGCCAGCAGACCGAGCGGTAGCTCCTACAATGAGCAGTTCTTC; CDR3 protein: CASRPSGSSYNEQFF
J gene: TRBJ2-1; clone size: .; V gene: TRBV20-1; D gene: TRBD2; CDR3 DNA: TGCAGTGCTAACCCGGGCGTAGCGGGGGGGTACAATGAGCAGTTCTTC; CDR3 protein: CSANPGVAGGYNEQFF
J gene: TRBJ2-7; clone size: .; V gene: TRBV7-2; D gene: TRBD2; CDR3 DNA: TGTGCCAGCAGCCCCCGGACTAGCGGACTCGCTTTCTACGAGCAGTACTTC; CDR3 protein: CASSPRTSGLAFYEQYF
J gene: TRBJ1-6; clone size: .; V gene: TRBV6-1; D gene: TRBD1; CDR3 DNA: TGTGCCAGCAGTGAATTGACAGGGTTTTATTCACCCCTCCACTTT; CDR3 protein: CASSELTGFYSPLHF
J gene: TRBJ1-5; clone size: .; V gene: TRBV6-1; D gene: .; CDR3 DNA: TGTGCCAGCAGTGAAATGGGGGCGCGGGGACAGCCCCAGCATTTT; CDR3 protein: CASSEMGARGQPQHF
J gene: TRBJ1-3; clone size: .; V gene: TRBV6-1; D gene: .; CDR3 DNA: TGTGCCAGCAGCCCGACAGGCATCTCTGGAAACACCATATATTTT; CDR3 protein: CASSPTGISGNTIYF
J gene: TRBJ2-7; clone size: .; V gene: TRBV6-2/TRBV6-3; D gene: .; CDR3 DNA: TGTGCCAGCAGTTACTTCCAGGGTGCGTACGAGCAGTACTTC; CDR3 protein: CASSYFQGAYEQYF
J gene: TRBJ1-1; clone size: .; V gene: TRBV5-1; D gene: .; CDR3 DNA: TGCGCCAGCAGCTCCCATTCGGGCACAACGAACACTGAAGCTTTCTTT; CDR3 protein: CASSSHSGTTNTEAFF
J gene: TRBJ1-1; clone size: .; V gene: TRBV18; D gene: .; CDR3 DNA: TGTGCCAGCTCACCGAAGAACACTGAAGCTTTCTTT; CDR3 protein: CASSPKNTEAFF
J gene: TRBJ2-5; clone size: few; V gene: TRBV7-9; D gene: TRBD2; CDR3 DNA: TGTGCCAGCAGCCTAGCGGGACTCGACCAAGAGACCCAGTACTTC; CDR3 protein: CASSLAGLDQETQYF
J gene: TRBJ2-3; clone size: .; V gene: TRBV11-3; D gene: .; CDR3 DNA: TGTGCCAGCGCCCTGGGAGAGGGTTACACAGATACGCAGTATTTT; CDR3 protein: CASALGEGYTDTQYF
J gene: TRBJ1-2; clone size: .; V gene: TRBV12-3/TRBV12-4; D gene: .; CDR3 DNA: TGTGCCAGCAGAACCGGGACGGCTAACTATGGCTACACCTTC; CDR3 protein: CASRTGTANYGYTF
J gene: TRBJ1-1; clone size: .; V gene: TRBV30; D gene: .; CDR3 DNA: TGTGCCTGGAGTGTACGCAGGCGTCCCTTCCATGAAGCTTTCTTT; CDR3 protein: CAWSVRRRPFHEAFF
J gene: TRBJ1-1; clone size: .; V gene: TRBV7-8; D gene: TRBD1; CDR3 DNA: TGTGCCAGCAGCCCCGACAGGGTTCCTGACACTGAAGCTTTCTTT; CDR3 protein: CASSPDRVPDTEAFF